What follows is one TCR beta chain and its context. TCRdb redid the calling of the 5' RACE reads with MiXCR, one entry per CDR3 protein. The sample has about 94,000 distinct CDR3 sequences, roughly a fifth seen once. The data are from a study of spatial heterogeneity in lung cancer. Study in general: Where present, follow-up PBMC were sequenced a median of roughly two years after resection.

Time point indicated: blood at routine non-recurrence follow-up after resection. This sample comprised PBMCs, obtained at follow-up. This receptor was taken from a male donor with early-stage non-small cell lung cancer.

CDR3 sequence reads: CASSRREETQYF. CDR3 DNA: TGTGCCAGTAGTAGACGGGAAGAGACCCAGTACTTC. The gene calls are TRBV19 and TRBJ2-5; unclear D gene. Germline V lookup: CDR1 LNHDA, CDR2 SQIVND (reference sequence). Trimming stripped 4 bases from V and 3 bases from J, with 6 bases between. There are 12 residues in the CDR3.